Sequencing of this T cell receptor beta chain was carried out in a study of blood T cell repertoires in COVID-19. Study background: Acute and convalescent COVID-19 samples came from the United States, Italy and Spain.

Germline trimming cut 2 bases from V and 8 bases from J; bases unmatched to any gene: 6. This CDR3 contains 15 residues. From germline, CDR1 is MNHEY and CDR2 SVGAGI. Original processing methods: Cell counts per sample came from amplifying reference gene primers. Sequencing was performed with immunoSEQ multiplex PCR; in TCRdb, only in-frame clones are kept and a portion is missing. For V, J and clone size, that table is used; D and trimming come from the DNA. Here the sample spans 150,000 to 200,000 clones, about 86% being singletons. While infection was still active, Seattle patients were enrolled and then followed longitudinally.

The receptor's source is a woman between 65 and 79 years old with COVID-19, enrolled during active disease. This rearrangement joins TRBV6-5 to TRBJ1-4; 9 bases match TRBD1. Sequencing used peripheral blood. CDR3 nucleotides: TGTGCCAGCAGTTACCAGGACAGGGGAGGCGAAAAACTGTTTTTT. Its translation is CASSYQDRGGEKLFF.